Listed here are 19 T cell receptor beta chains from one sample, sequenced in a study of T cells in Graves' hyperthyroidism and ophthalmopathy. Amplified TCR beta CDR3 regions came from RNA transcripts. HTBI primers were used for first-round RT-PCR of the TCR CDR3. TCRdb reanalysed the multiplex PCR reads using MiXCR and keeps one entry per CDR3 protein. The profile shows 140,000 or so distinct CDR3 sequences, approximately 20% of them singletons. Sample: blood. All receptors come from a woman between 50 and 59 years old with Graves' hyperthyroidism that later progressed to Graves' ophthalmopathy.

The chain combines TRBV28 with TRBJ1-2; maybe TRBD1 (6 bases). The V end was cut by 6 bases, the J end by 2 bases, with 10 bases between. CDR1 is MDHEN and CDR2 is SYDVKM in the germline V gene. The CDR3 is made up of 13 amino acids. The CDR3 sequence is CASRCDRNYGYTF. DNA of the CDR3: TGTGCCAGCAGATGCGACAGGAACTATGGCTACACCTTC.

The table lists this clonotype with a few counts. This chain links TRBV20-1 with TRBJ2-3; 8 bases match TRBD2. J lost 4 bases, V lost 2 bases, and 8 bases had no gene match. CDR3 size: 15 residues. The germline CDR1 and CDR2 sequences are DFQATT and SNEGSKA (reference sequence). The CDR3 region is CSARTPGLVPDTQYF. The DNA of the CDR3 is TGCAGTGCTAGAACGCCGGGACTAGTTCCAGATACGCAGTATTTT.

The chain is built from TRBV20-1 and TRBJ2-7; D not resolved. Germline V CDR1 and CDR2: DFQATT, SNEGSKA (reference sequence). This CDR3 is built from 12 residues. Trimming cost V 0 bases and J 0 bases, with 3 bases left between them. The CDR3 reads CSAREDSYEQYF. The CDR3 nucleotides read TGCAGTGCTAGAGAGGACTCCTACGAGCAGTACTTC.

The chain uses TRBV10-3 and TRBJ2-1; TRBD2 matches at 7 bases. Germline V gene sequence: CDR1 ENHRY, CDR2 SYGVKD. With 3 bases clipped from V and 2 bases from J, the junction kept 4 bases outside the gene matches. The CDR3 is 15 amino acids. The CDR3 nucleotides read TGTGCCATCAGTGAACCGGGACTACCCTACAATGAGCAGTTCTTC. Protein product: CAISEPGLPYNEQFF.

This clonotype was seen a handful of times. The J gene is TRBJ2-5, the V gene TRBV4-2, with TRBD2 identical over 9 bases. J gave up 5 bases and V 4 bases, and 8 bases lay outside the gene matches. Germline V gene sequence: CDR1 LGHNA, CDR2 YNFKEQ. The CDR3 runs 15 residues. For the CDR3, the DNA is TGTGCCAGCAGCCTACAAGCGGGAGGTGTGGAGACCCAGTACTTC. It yields the protein CASSLQAGGVETQYF.

The V call is TRBV5-4, the J call TRBJ2-1, with 11 bases fitting TRBD2. The CDR3 loop spans 15 amino acids. The trim removed 4 bases at V and 5 bases at J, leaving 5 bases unmatched. Germline V gene data show CDR1 as SGHNT and CDR2 as YYREEE (reference sequence). CDR3 sequence: CASSPGTSGNNEQFF. CDR3 nucleotide sequence: TGTGCCAGCAGCCCCGGGACTAGCGGTAACAATGAGCAGTTCTTC.

This clonotype was recorded at least ten times. The chain employs TRBV6-1 and TRBJ2-7; TRBD2 matches 14 bases. The germline V gene encodes CDR1 MNHNS and CDR2 SASEGT. V trimming: 5 bases; J trimming: 0 bases; junction bases outside the gene matches: 3. This CDR3 comprises 16 residues. The CDR3: CASSWTSGGSSYEQYF. Written as DNA, the CDR3 is TGTGCCAGCAGTTGGACTAGCGGGGGGAGCTCCTACGAGCAGTACTTC.

In its sample, this clonotype was seen once. The gene calls are TRBV4-2 and TRBJ2-3; D unresolved. The germline gives CDR1 LGHNA, CDR2 YNFKEQ. The CDR3 spans 13 residues. V lost 0 bases to trimming and J lost 5 bases, with 6 bases between them. The CDR3: CASSQDFGDTQYF. Here the CDR3 DNA reads TGTGCCAGCAGCCAAGATTTCGGAGATACGCAGTATTTT.

This clonotype was seen many times. The chain is built from TRBV6-1 and TRBJ2-6; D might be TRBD1 (6 bases). Trimming shortened V by 5 bases and J by 0 bases, and 17 bases separated the two germline ends. Germline-derived CDR1 and CDR2 are MNHNS and SASEGT. The CDR3 loop spans 18 amino acids. CDR3 amino acids: CASSPGQSRNSGANVLTF. The CDR3 DNA follows: TGTGCCAGCAGTCCTGGACAGAGCCGCAACTCTGGGGCCAACGTCCTGACTTTC.

The chain links TRBV5-1 to TRBJ1-5; unclear D gene. Per germline, CDR1 SGHRS and CDR2 YFSETQ. With 5 bases removed from V and 4 bases from J, the gap between germline ends came to 10 bases. The CDR3 length is 13 residues. As DNA, the CDR3 is TGCGCCAGCAGTTTGTGGACTAATCAGCCCCAGCATTTT. Its translation: CASSLWTNQPQHF.

This clonotype has only a few counts. The rearrangement uses TRBV6-4 and TRBJ2-7, with no clear D. Trimming pared 7 bases from V and 3 bases from J, leaving 4 bases between. Germline V CDR1 and CDR2: MRHNA, SNTAGT. The CDR3 spans 10 residues. The CDR3 reads CASTSYEQYF. Written as DNA, the CDR3 is TGTGCCAGCACTAGCTACGAGCAGTACTTC.

In this sample, this clonotype turned up many times. V gene TRBV29-1 combines with J gene TRBJ1-1; unclear D gene. CDR3 length: 11 amino acids. Trimming pared 4 bases from V and 5 bases from J, leaving 8 bases between. Germline V lookup: CDR1 SQVTM, CDR2 ANQGSEA. The CDR3 DNA reads TGCAGCGTTGCGAGGGATACTGAAGCTTTCTTT. This encodes CSVARDTEAFF.

This clonotype was seen many times. This chain uses TRBV20-1 with TRBJ2-1; D might be TRBD2 (5 bases). Germline CDR1 reads DFQATT; CDR2 reads SNEGSKA (reference sequence). V was clipped by 4 bases and J by 3 bases, with 13 bases between them. The CDR3 has 14 amino acids. The CDR3 coding sequence is TGCAGTGCTACAGGACTGGAGGTCTACAATGAGCAGTTCTTC. It codes for CSATGLEVYNEQFF.

V and J are TRBV12-3 or TRBV12-4 and TRBJ2-2; tentative D call: TRBD2 (7 bases). This CDR3 is 15 amino acids long. Deletions cut 3 bases from V and 6 bases from J, with 14 bases between. The CDR3 coding sequence is TGTGCCAGCAGTTTCGGGGGGCGTATCGCCGGGGAGCTGTTTTTT. Protein product: CASSFGGRIAGELFF.

This clonotype was recorded at least ten times. V usage is TRBV12-3 or TRBV12-4 and J usage is TRBJ2-1, with 10 bases lining up with TRBD2. The CDR3 is made up of 14 amino acids. V was pared by 8 bases and J by 2 bases, with 3 bases of the junction left unmatched. Here the CDR3 DNA reads TGTGCCAGCCAAACTAGCGGGGCCTACAATGAGCAGTTCTTC. Translated: CASQTSGAYNEQFF.

This clonotype was picked up many times. The chain couples TRBV6-1 to TRBJ2-3; D might be TRBD1 or TRBD2, each matching 7 bases. V was shortened by 4 bases and J by 6 bases, with 23 bases between the two germline ends. The CDR3 extends over 17 amino acids. The germline V gene encodes CDR1 MNHNS and CDR2 SASEGT. The CDR3 nucleotides are TGTGCCAGCAGTGGCCGGACTAGGGGGCATCTGGCGGATACGCAGTATTTT. Amino acids: CASSGRTRGHLADTQYF.

This clonotype was picked up many times. The chain uses TRBV7-9 and TRBJ1-1, with 8 bases identical to TRBD1. The CDR3 is made up of 15 amino acids. Germline V lookup: CDR1 SEHNR, CDR2 FQNEAQ (reference sequence). The J segment lost 4 bases and the V segment lost 5 bases, leaving 9 bases of the junction unmatched. CDR3 amino acids: CASSEPQGGLTEAFF. The DNA of the CDR3 is TGTGCCAGCAGCGAGCCACAGGGGGGCCTCACTGAAGCTTTCTTT.

This clonotype was recorded at least ten times. The CDR3 region has the DNA TGTGCCAGCAGTGAAGCCCCACCCTCGGGACTTCTCTCCTACGAGCAGTACTTC. It codes for CASSEAPPSGLLSYEQYF. This chain uses TRBV2 with TRBJ2-7; a weak D match, TRBD2 (6 bases). Germline CDR1 and CDR2: SNHLY and FYNNEI. This CDR3 has 18 amino acids. The germline V and J ends were trimmed by 0 bases and 0 bases, with 18 bases remaining between them.

The chain couples TRBV5-1 to TRBJ2-1; 7 positions agree with TRBD2. The V gene end was trimmed by 4 bases and the J gene end by 7 bases; junction bases not matched to a gene: 5. CDR3 length equals 13 residues. Germline V gene sequence: CDR1 SGHRS, CDR2 YFSETQ. CDR3 DNA sequence: TGCGCCAGCAGCCTTACTAGCGCGAATGAGCAGTTCTTC. It encodes CASSLTSANEQFF.